The 23 T cell receptor beta chains below all came from one sample that was sequenced in a study of identical twins. TCRdb ran MiXCR on the 5' RACE reads and lists one entry per CDR3 protein. The profile covers over 600,000 distinct CDR3 sequences, with over 20% appearing a single time and 4.3% taken by the ten largest. These data were also reused for a study on T cells expressing NK-cell markers.

Sequencing input: PBMCs. The source is a woman under 30 in good health.

This clonotype was recorded a few times. The genes are TRBV20-1 and TRBJ2-5; no clear D. There are 13 residues in the CDR3. Germline V gene data show CDR1 as DFQATT and CDR2 as SNEGSKA (reference sequence). V lost 0 bases and J lost 5, with 10 bases in between. CDR3 sequence: CSARDDVGETQYF. The CDR3 region has the DNA TGCAGTGCTAGAGACGACGTGGGGGAGACCCAGTACTTC.

This clonotype was picked up a small number of times. This chain joins TRBV5-5 and TRBJ2-7, with a possible D match to TRBD1 (6 bases). Trimming took 4 bases from V and 4 from J, leaving 18 bases between them. From germline, CDR1 is SGHKS and CDR2 YYEKEE (reference sequence). This CDR3 comprises 15 residues. CDR3: CASSHVGQTLYEQYF. CDR3 DNA sequence: TGTGCCAGCAGCCACGTTGGACAGACCCTGTACGAGCAGTACTTC.

This clonotype was seen a few times. CDR3 protein: CAIRGLAGDYEQYF. As DNA, the CDR3 is TGTGCCATCAGGGGACTAGCGGGAGACTACGAGCAGTACTTC. The chain has TRBV10-3 and TRBJ2-7; 14 positions agree with TRBD2. Germline-derived CDR1 and CDR2 are ENHRY and SYGVKD. The V segment lost 6 bases and the J segment 3 bases; nucleotides outside the gene matches: 1. This CDR3 contains 14 residues.

This chain connects TRBV5-1 to TRBJ2-7, with a possible D match to TRBD2 (5 bases). This CDR3 contains 15 residues. Germline values: CDR1 SGHRS, CDR2 YFSETQ. V gave up 1 base and J gave up 2 bases, with 13 bases separating them. The CDR3 loop reads CASSLSSGSTYEQYF. CDR3 bases: TGCGCCAGCAGCTTGTCAAGCGGATCCACCTACGAGCAGTACTTC.

The chain combines TRBV9 with TRBJ2-3; D call uncertain. V lost 2 bases and J lost 4, with 5 bases in between. CDR3 length: 12 residues. The V gene's germline CDR1 is SGDLS and CDR2 YYNGEE. CDR3 bases: TGTGCCAGCAGCGTCCTCGCAGATACGCAGTATTTT. Translated, it gives CASSVLADTQYF.

The chain recombines TRBV30 with TRBJ2-7; a possible D gene is TRBD2 (6 bases). The CDR3 runs to 13 residues. The germline V gene has CDR1 GTSNPN and CDR2 SVGIG (reference sequence). Between the trimmed V and J ends, which lost 3 bases and 5 bases, there was a span of 14 bases. The CDR3 DNA reads as TGTGCCTGGAGCCAAACTAGCATCCACGAGCAGTACTTC. It translates to CAWSQTSIHEQYF. Full variable domain (missing parts from reference TRBV30 and TRBJ2-7): SQTIHQWPATLVQPVGSPLSLECTVEGTSNPNLYWYRQAAGRGLQLLFYSVGIGQISSEVPQNLSASRPQDRQFILSSKKLLLSDSGFYLCAWSQTSIHEQYFGPGTRLTVT.

This clonotype was observed a few times. The chain recombines TRBV4-3 with TRBJ2-7; no clear D. This CDR3 spans 16 amino acids. Deletions cut 0 bases from V and 2 bases from J, with 14 bases between. Germline CDR1 and CDR2: LGHNA and YSLEER. The CDR3 loop reads CASSQDRGVGTYEQYF. The CDR3 region has the DNA TGCGCCAGCAGCCAAGATAGAGGAGTAGGAACCTACGAGCAGTACTTC.

This clonotype was picked up many times. The chain joins TRBV5-6 to TRBJ1-1, with D unclear. Germline V gene data show CDR1 as SGHDT and CDR2 as YYEEEE. CDR3 size: 15 residues. V dropped 5 bases and J dropped 0 bases, with 14 bases sitting between them. The CDR3 nucleotides read TGTGCCAGCAGGAGAGGGCTGACAATGAACACTGAAGCTTTCTTT. This translates into CASRRGLTMNTEAFF.

V usage is TRBV6-2 or TRBV6-3 and J usage is TRBJ2-7; 11 bases line up with TRBD2. This CDR3 has 16 amino acids. Germline V gene data show CDR1 as MNHEY and CDR2 as SVGEGT. The V segment lost 5 bases and the J segment 1 base; nucleotides outside the gene matches: 7. The CDR3 loop is CASSARLAGKSYEQYF. The CDR3 coding sequence is TGTGCCAGCAGTGCGAGACTAGCGGGAAAATCCTACGAGCAGTACTTC.

The chain couples TRBV15 to TRBJ2-7; possible D gene TRBD1, 5 bases. The germline gives CDR1 LNHNV, CDR2 YYDKDF (reference sequence). The CDR3 loop spans 14 amino acids. V gave up 0 bases and J gave up 2 bases, with 8 bases separating them. The CDR3 nucleotides read TGTGCCACCAGCAGAGACAGGGTGGCCTACGAGCAGTACTTC. This translates into CATSRDRVAYEQYF.

Only a few counts were recorded for this clonotype. V and J are TRBV2 and TRBJ2-1; 14 bases line up with TRBD2. Germline V gene lookup returns CDR1 SNHLY and CDR2 FYNNEI. The CDR3 covers 15 residues. After removal of 7 bases from V and 6 bases from J, the junction contained 5 bases not matched to a gene. The CDR3 DNA sequence: TGTGCCAGCAAACGGGGACTAGCGGGGGCCAATGAGCAGTTCTTC. It specifies CASKRGLAGANEQFF.

V and J are TRBV7-8 and TRBJ2-7; D call uncertain. Trimming shortened V by 0 bases and J by 4 bases, and 13 bases separated the two germline ends. The CDR3 has 15 residues. In germline, CDR1 is SGHVS, CDR2 FQNEAQ. The CDR3 protein is CASSLAKGYFYEQYF. The CDR3 DNA follows: TGTGCCAGCAGCTTAGCGAAAGGGTACTTTTACGAGCAGTACTTC.

The sample holds a few counts of this clonotype. The J gene is TRBJ2-5, the V gene TRBV7-2, with D perhaps matching TRBD2 (5 bases). Germline loops: CDR1 SGHTA, CDR2 FQGNSA. The CDR3 consists of 16 residues. The ends were cut back, 5 bases at V and 5 bases at J, with 21 bases in the middle. The CDR3 DNA follows: TGTGCCAGCAGCCCGCTAGCTAGGATGGAACCGGAGACCCAGTACTTC. Translated, it gives CASSPLARMEPETQYF.

At least ten counts were recorded for this clonotype. CDR3 nucleotides: TGTGCCAGCAGTTTTAAGAATCAGCCCCAGCATTTT. Translated, it gives CASSFKNQPQHF. The rearrangement joins TRBV12-3 or TRBV12-4 to TRBJ1-5; D call uncertain. V shed 3 bases and J shed 4 bases, with 4 bases lying between them. This CDR3 has 12 residues.

This rearrangement joins TRBV20-1 to TRBJ2-7; D perhaps matches TRBD2 (5 bases). Trimming cost V 4 bases and J 6 bases, with 16 bases left between them. The germline CDR1 and CDR2 sequences are DFQATT and SNEGSKA (reference sequence). The CDR3 covers 13 residues. The CDR3, as DNA: TGCAGTGCTACCTTGAGAGGGTTGGGCGAGCAGTACTTC. Protein: CSATLRGLGEQYF.

This clonotype has just a few counts. The gene calls are TRBV6-1 and TRBJ2-6; D unclear. Looked up from germline, CDR1 is MNHNS and CDR2 is SASEGT. The CDR3 has 15 amino acids. The V gene lost 4 bases and the J gene lost 0 bases, with 7 bases spanning the gap. CDR3 coding DNA: TGTGCCAGCAGTGGGAAGACCTCTGGGGCCAACGTCCTGACTTTC. Amino acid sequence: CASSGKTSGANVLTF.

J is TRBJ2-7 and V is TRBV19, with D tentatively TRBD1 or TRBD2 (5 bases each). The CDR3 consists of 14 residues. Between the trimmed V and J ends, which lost 5 bases and 3 bases, there was a span of 14 bases. Germline CDR1 is LNHDA and CDR2 is SQIVND (reference sequence). In DNA, the CDR3 is TGTGCCAGTAGTCAGTGGGACGGTTACTACGAGCAGTACTTC. It translates to CASSQWDGYYEQYF.

The sample holds a few counts of this clonotype. This chain links TRBV12-3 or TRBV12-4 with TRBJ2-3; TRBD1 or TRBD2 may be the D gene (6 bases each). This CDR3 region has 15 residues. The germline V and J ends were trimmed by 9 bases and 2 bases, with 18 bases remaining between them. This CDR3 is CASGGGGTFTDTQYF. The CDR3 nucleotides read TGTGCCAGTGGCGGAGGGGGGACCTTCACAGATACGCAGTATTTT.

The gene calls are TRBV5-1 and TRBJ2-1, with 14 bases lining up with TRBD2. The CDR3 totals 15 residues. Losses at the gene ends were 4 bases for V and 9 bases for J; bases not matched to a gene: 6. Germline assignment: CDR1 SGHRS and CDR2 YFSETQ. In DNA form, the CDR3 reads TGCGCCAGCAGCCAGACTAGCGGGGGGGCGATTGAGCAGTTCTTC. It specifies CASSQTSGGAIEQFF.

The chain employs TRBV7-2 and TRBJ2-7; 9 bases are shared with TRBD1. This CDR3 has 15 amino acids. Germline CDR1 SGHTA, CDR2 FQGNSA. Trimming at V came to 2 bases and at J to 4 bases, leaving 6 bases not matched to a gene. CDR3 loop: CASSLSRTGVYEQYF. CDR3 coding DNA: TGTGCCAGCAGCTTATCCAGGACAGGGGTTTACGAGCAGTACTTC.

The chain carries TRBV10-3 and TRBJ2-3; D possibly corresponds to TRBD1 (6 bases). The CDR3 is made up of 15 amino acids. The V end was cut by 3 bases, the J end by 1 base, with 11 bases between. CDR1 is ENHRY and CDR2 is SYGVKD in the germline V gene. CDR3 in DNA: TGTGCCATCAGTGATTCACAGGGACGCACAGATACGCAGTATTTT. It is translated as CAISDSQGRTDTQYF.

At least ten counts were recorded for this clonotype. The chain joins TRBV7-2 to TRBJ1-1; D is uncertain. Trimming took 3 bases from V and 7 from J, leaving 12 bases between them. The germline V gene encodes CDR1 SGHTA and CDR2 FQGNSA. This CDR3 has 13 residues. CDR3: CASSFYEALEAFF. CDR3 DNA sequence: TGTGCCAGCAGCTTCTATGAAGCTCTTGAAGCTTTCTTT. The entire variable domain, with the rest obtained from reference TRBV7-2 and TRBJ1-1, is as follows: GAGVSQSPSNKVTEKGKDVELRCDPISGHTALYWYRQSLGQGLEFLIYFQGNSAPDKSGLPSDRFSAERTGGSVSTLTIQRTQQEDSAVYLCASSFYEALEAFFGQGTRLTVV.

V is TRBV6-5 and J is TRBJ2-5, with D perhaps given as TRBD1 or TRBD2 (5 bases each). There are 13 residues in the CDR3. V was clipped by 2 bases and J by 5 bases, with 9 bases between them. CDR1 MNHEY and CDR2 SVGAGI come from the germline V gene. CDR3 coding DNA: TGTGCCAGCAGTTACCCAGGGAGCGAGACCCAGTACTTC. Amino acids: CASSYPGSETQYF.